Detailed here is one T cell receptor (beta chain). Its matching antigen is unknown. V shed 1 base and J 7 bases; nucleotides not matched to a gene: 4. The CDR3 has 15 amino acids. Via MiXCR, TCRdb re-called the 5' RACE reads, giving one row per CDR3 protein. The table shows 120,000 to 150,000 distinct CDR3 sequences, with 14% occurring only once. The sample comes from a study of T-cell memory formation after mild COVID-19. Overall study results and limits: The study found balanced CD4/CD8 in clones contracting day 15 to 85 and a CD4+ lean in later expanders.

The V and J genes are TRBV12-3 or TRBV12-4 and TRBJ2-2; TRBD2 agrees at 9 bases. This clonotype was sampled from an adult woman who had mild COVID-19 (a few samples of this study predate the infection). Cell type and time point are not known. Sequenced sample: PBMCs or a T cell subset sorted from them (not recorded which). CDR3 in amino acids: CASSLGLAGSGELFF. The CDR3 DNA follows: TGTGCCAGCAGTTTAGGGCTAGCGGGAAGCGGGGAGCTGTTTTTT.